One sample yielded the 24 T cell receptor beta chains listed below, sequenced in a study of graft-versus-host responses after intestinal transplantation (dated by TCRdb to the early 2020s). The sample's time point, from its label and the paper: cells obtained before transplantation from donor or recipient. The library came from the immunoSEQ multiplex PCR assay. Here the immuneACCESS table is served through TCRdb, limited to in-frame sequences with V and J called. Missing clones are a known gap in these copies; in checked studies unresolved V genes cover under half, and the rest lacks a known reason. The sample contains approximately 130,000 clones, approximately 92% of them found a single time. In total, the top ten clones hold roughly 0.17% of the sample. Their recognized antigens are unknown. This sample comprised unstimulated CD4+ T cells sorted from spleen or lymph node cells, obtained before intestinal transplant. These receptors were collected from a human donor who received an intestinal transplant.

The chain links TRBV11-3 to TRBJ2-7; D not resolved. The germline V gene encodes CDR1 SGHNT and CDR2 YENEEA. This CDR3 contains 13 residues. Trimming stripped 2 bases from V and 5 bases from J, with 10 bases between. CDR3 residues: CASSLRGFDEQYF. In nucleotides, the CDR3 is TGTGCCAGCAGCTTACGTGGTTTCGACGAGCAGTACTTC.

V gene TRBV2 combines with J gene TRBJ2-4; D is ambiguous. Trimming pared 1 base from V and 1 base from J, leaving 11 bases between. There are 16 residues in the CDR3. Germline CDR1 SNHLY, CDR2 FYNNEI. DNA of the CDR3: TGTGCCAGCAGTGAAGATAGTATCAGGGCCAAAAACATTCAGTACTTC. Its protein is CASSEDSIRAKNIQYF.

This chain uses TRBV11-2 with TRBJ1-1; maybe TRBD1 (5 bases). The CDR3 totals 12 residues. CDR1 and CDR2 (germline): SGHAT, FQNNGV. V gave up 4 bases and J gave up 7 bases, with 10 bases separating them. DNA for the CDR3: TGTGCCAGCAGCTCCCCGGGGGGTGAAGCTTTCTTT. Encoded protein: CASSSPGGEAFF.

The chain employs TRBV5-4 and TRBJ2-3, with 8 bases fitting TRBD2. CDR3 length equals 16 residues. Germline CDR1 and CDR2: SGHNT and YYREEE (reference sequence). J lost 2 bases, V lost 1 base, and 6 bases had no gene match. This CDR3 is CASSLSGGGPTDTQYF. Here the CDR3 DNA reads TGTGCCAGCAGCTTGTCTGGCGGGGGGCCCACAGATACGCAGTATTTT.

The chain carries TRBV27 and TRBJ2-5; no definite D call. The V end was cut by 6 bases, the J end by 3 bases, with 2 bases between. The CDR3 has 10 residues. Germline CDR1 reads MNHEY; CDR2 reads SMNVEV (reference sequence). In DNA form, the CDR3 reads TGTGCCAGCAGGAAAGAGACCCAGTACTTC. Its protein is CASRKETQYF.

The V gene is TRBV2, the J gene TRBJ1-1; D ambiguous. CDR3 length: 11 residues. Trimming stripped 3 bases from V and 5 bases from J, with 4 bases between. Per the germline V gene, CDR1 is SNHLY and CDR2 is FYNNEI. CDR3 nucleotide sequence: TGTGCCAGCAGTGACCGTACTGAAGCTTTCTTT. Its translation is CASSDRTEAFF.

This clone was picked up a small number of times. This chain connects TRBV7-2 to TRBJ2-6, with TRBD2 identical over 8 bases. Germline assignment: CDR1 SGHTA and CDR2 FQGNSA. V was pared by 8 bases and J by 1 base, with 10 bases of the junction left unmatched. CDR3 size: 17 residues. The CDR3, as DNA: TGTGCCAGCCGCCAGCGGGGGCGGCGATCTGGGGCCAACGTCCTGACTTTC. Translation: CASRQRGRRSGANVLTF.

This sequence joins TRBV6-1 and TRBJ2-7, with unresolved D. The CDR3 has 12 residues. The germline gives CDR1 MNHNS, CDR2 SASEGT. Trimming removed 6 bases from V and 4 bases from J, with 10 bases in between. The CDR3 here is CASSQWLYEQYF. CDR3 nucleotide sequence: TGTGCCAGCAGCCAGTGGTTGTACGAGCAGTACTTC.

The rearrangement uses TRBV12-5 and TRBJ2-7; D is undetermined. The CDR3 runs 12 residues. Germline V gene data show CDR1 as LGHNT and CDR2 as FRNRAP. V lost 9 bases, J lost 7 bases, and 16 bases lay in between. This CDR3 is CASRPRYLEQYF. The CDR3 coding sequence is TGTGCTAGCCGCCCCCGATATTTAGAGCAGTACTTC.

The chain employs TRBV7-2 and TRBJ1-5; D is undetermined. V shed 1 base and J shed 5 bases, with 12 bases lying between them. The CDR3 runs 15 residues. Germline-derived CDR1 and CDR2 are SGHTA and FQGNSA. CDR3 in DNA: TGTGCCAGCAGCTTAGAGTTGGCTCCTGATCAGCCCCAGCATTTT. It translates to CASSLELAPDQPQHF.

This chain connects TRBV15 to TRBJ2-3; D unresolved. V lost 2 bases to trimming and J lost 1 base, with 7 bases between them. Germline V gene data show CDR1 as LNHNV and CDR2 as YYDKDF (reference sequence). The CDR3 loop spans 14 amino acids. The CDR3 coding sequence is TGTGCCACCAGCAGAATTTCTGGCACAGATACGCAGTATTTT. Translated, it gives CATSRISGTDTQYF.

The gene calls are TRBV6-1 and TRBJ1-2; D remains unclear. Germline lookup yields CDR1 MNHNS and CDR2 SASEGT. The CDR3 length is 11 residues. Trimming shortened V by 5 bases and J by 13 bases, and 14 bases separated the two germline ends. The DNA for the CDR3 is TGTGCCAGCAGTTATTCATCCCCCCCCACCTTC. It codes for CASSYSSPPTF.

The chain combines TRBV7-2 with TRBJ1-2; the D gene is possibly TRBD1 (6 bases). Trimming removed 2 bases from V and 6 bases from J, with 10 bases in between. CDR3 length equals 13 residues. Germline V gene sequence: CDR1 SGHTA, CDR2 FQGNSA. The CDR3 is CASSLQGLDGYTF. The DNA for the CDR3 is TGTGCCAGCAGCTTACAGGGGCTAGATGGCTACACCTTC.

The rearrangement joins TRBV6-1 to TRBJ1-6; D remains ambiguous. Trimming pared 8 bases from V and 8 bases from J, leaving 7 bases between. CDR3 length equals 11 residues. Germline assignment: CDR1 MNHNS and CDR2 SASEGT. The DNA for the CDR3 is TGTGCCAGCGAGGGTGATTCACCCCTCCACTTT. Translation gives CASEGDSPLHF.

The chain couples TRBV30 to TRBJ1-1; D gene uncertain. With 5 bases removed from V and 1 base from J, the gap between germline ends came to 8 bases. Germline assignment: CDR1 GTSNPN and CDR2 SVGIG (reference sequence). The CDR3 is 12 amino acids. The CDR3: CAWYRQNTEAFF. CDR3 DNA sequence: TGTGCCTGGTACAGACAGAACACTGAAGCTTTCTTT.

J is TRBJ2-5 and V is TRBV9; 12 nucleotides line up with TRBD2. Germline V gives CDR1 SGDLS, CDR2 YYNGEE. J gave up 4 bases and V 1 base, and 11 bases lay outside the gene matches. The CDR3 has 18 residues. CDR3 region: CASSVSPRLAGEGETQYF. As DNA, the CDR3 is TGTGCCAGCAGCGTAAGCCCCCGACTAGCGGGGGAGGGAGAGACCCAGTACTTC. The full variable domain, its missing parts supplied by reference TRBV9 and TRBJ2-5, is DSGVTQTPKHLITATGQRVTLRCSPRSGDLSVYWYQQSLDQGLQFLIQYYNGEERAKGNILERFSAQQFPDLHSELNLSSLELGDSALYFCASSVSPRLAGEGETQYFGPGTRLLVL.

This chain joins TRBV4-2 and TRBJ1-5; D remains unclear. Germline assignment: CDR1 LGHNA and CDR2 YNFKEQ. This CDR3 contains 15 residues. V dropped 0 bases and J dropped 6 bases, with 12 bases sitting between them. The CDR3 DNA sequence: TGTGCCAGCAGCCAAGACTACACAAAAGGTCAGCCCCAGCATTTT. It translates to CASSQDYTKGQPQHF.

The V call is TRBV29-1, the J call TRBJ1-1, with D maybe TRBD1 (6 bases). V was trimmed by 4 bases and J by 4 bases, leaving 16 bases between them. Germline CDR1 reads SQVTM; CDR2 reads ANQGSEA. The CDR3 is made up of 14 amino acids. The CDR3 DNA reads TGCAGCGTTGTATGGGGGGCTCGGGGCACTGAAGCTTTCTTT. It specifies CSVVWGARGTEAFF.

The CDR3 reads CAIGTTEAYEQYF. In DNA, the CDR3 is TGTGCCATCGGAACGACAGAAGCCTACGAGCAGTACTTC. The chain recombines TRBV10-3 with TRBJ2-7; a possible D gene is TRBD1 (5 bases). This CDR3 has 13 amino acids. Trimming took off 8 bases at V and 2 bases at J, with 13 bases between the two ends. Germline assignment: CDR1 ENHRY and CDR2 SYGVKD.

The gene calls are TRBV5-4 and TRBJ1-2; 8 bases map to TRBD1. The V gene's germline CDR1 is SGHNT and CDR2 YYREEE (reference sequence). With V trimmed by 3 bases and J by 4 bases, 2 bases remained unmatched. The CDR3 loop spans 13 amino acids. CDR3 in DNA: TGTGCCAGCAGCTCTGACAGGGGCTATGGCTACACCTTC. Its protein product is CASSSDRGYGYTF.

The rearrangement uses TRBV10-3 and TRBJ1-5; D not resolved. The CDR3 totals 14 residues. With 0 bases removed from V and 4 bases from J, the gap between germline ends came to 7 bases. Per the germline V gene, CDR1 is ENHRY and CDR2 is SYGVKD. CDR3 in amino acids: CAISESSKNQPQHF. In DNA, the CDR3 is TGTGCCATCAGTGAGTCGAGCAAGAATCAGCCCCAGCATTTT.

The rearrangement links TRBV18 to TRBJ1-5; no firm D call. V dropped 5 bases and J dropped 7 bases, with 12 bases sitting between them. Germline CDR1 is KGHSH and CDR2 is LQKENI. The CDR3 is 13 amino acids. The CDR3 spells CASSGLVGQPQHF. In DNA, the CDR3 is TGTGCCAGCTCAGGTCTAGTCGGACAGCCCCAGCATTTT.

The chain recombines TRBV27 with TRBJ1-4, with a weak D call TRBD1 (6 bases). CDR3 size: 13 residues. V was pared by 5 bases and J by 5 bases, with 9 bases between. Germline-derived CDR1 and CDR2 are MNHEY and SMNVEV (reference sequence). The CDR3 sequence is CASSTGQNEKLFF. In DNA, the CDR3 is TGTGCCAGCAGTACCGGACAGAATGAAAAACTGTTTTTT.

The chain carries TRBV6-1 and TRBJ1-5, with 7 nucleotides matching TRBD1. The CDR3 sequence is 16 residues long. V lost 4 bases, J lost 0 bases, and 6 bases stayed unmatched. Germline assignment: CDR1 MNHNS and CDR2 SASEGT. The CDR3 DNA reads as TGTGCCAGCAGTGGCATCAGGGGGTCTAGCAATCAGCCCCAGCATTTT. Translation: CASSGIRGSSNQPQHF.